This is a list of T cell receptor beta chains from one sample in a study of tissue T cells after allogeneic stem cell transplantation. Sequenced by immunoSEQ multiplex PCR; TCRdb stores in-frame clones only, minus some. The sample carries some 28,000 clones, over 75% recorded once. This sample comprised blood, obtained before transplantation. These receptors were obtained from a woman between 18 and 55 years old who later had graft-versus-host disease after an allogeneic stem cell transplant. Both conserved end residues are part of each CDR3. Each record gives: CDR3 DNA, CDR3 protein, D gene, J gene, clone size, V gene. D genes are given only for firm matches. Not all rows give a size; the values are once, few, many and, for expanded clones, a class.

CDR3 DNA: TGTGCCTGGAGGTTAAAAAGGGACCACCAAGAGACCCAGTACTTC; CDR3 protein: CAWRLKRDHQETQYF; D gene: -; J gene: TRBJ2-5; clone size: few; V gene: TRBV30
CDR3 DNA: TGCAGCGTGAAAAGTAATACCGGGGAGCTGTTTTTT; CDR3 protein: CSVKSNTGELFF; D gene: -; J gene: TRBJ2-2; clone size: -; V gene: TRBV29-1
CDR3 DNA: TGCAGCGTGCCAGGGAAAATGAACACTGAAGCTTTCTTT; CDR3 protein: CSVPGKMNTEAFF; D gene: -; J gene: TRBJ1-1; clone size: -; V gene: TRBV29-1
CDR3 DNA: TGTGCCAGCAGTGATACAGGGAACACTGAAGCTTTCTTT; CDR3 protein: CASSDTGNTEAFF; D gene: -; J gene: TRBJ1-1; clone size: once; V gene: TRBV25-1
CDR3 DNA: TGTGTAGGGCAGGGCTACAATGAGCAGTTCTTC; CDR3 protein: CVGQGYNEQFF; D gene: -; J gene: TRBJ2-1; clone size: -; V gene: TRBV7-9
CDR3 DNA: TGTGCCAGCATTACCGCCCTTAGCTACGAGCAGTACTTC; CDR3 protein: CASITALSYEQYF; D gene: -; J gene: TRBJ2-7; clone size: -; V gene: TRBV2
CDR3 DNA: TGTGCCAGCTCCCACGAATATCGACGGGCGGAGCTGTTTTTT; CDR3 protein: CASSHEYRRAELFF; D gene: -; J gene: TRBJ2-2; clone size: -; V gene: TRBV18
CDR3 DNA: TGCGCCAGCAGCCAACCGACTAGCGGGAGTTACGAGCAGTACTTC; CDR3 protein: CASSQPTSGSYEQYF; D gene: TRBD2; J gene: TRBJ2-7; clone size: -; V gene: TRBV4-1
CDR3 DNA: TGTGCCAGCAGTGCCGTCAACGCGGGACAGGGGTGGGGTGGCTACACCTTC; CDR3 protein: CASSAVNAGQGWGGYTF; D gene: TRBD1; J gene: TRBJ1-2; clone size: once; V gene: TRBV28
CDR3 DNA: TGTGCTAGTGGTTTGTATTCCCCTCAGGATGAGCAGTTCTTC; CDR3 protein: CASGLYSPQDEQFF; D gene: -; J gene: TRBJ2-1; clone size: -; V gene: TRBV12-5
CDR3 DNA: TGTGCCAGCAGCGTCCAAGGGACTAGCGTGGGCACAGATACGCAGTATTTT; CDR3 protein: CASSVQGTSVGTDTQYF; D gene: TRBD2; J gene: TRBJ2-3; clone size: -; V gene: TRBV9
CDR3 DNA: TGTGCCAGCAGCAGGACCGGGACAGGTTTATACGAGCAGTACTTC; CDR3 protein: CASSRTGTGLYEQYF; D gene: TRBD1; J gene: TRBJ2-7; clone size: -; V gene: TRBV5-4
CDR3 DNA: TGTGCCAGCTCATCCGCCTTGGGCACTGAAGCTTTCTTT; CDR3 protein: CASSSALGTEAFF; D gene: -; J gene: TRBJ1-1; clone size: -; V gene: TRBV18
CDR3 DNA: TGTGCCAGCAGTTGGGCAGGGGTGAAGGCTGAAGCTTTCTTT; CDR3 protein: CASSWAGVKAEAFF; D gene: -; J gene: TRBJ1-1; clone size: once; V gene: TRBV27
CDR3 DNA: TGTGCCAGCAGCTCCGCCGCCAGACAGGGGACGAACACTGAAGCTTTCTTT; CDR3 protein: CASSSAARQGTNTEAFF; D gene: TRBD1; J gene: TRBJ1-1; clone size: once; V gene: TRBV5-4
CDR3 DNA: TGCAGTGCCACCGGCTACACCTTC; CDR3 protein: CSATGYTF; D gene: -; J gene: TRBJ1-2; clone size: -; V gene: TRBV20-1
CDR3 DNA: TGTGCCAGCAGTTGGATGGGAGAAAAACTGTTTTTT; CDR3 protein: CASSWMGEKLFF; D gene: -; J gene: TRBJ1-4; clone size: -; V gene: TRBV6-2/TRBV6-3
CDR3 DNA: TGTGCCAGCAGTTACAGTGCCTCTAACTATGGCTACACCTTC; CDR3 protein: CASSYSASNYGYTF; D gene: -; J gene: TRBJ1-2; clone size: -; V gene: TRBV6-2/TRBV6-3
CDR3 DNA: TGTGCCAGCAGCTTAGCGGTTCAGAACGTTGGAGAAAAACTGTTTTTT; CDR3 protein: CASSLAVQNVGEKLFF; D gene: -; J gene: TRBJ1-4; clone size: -; V gene: TRBV7-8
CDR3 DNA: TGTGCCAGTCGCAGGGACACTGAAGCTTTCTTT; CDR3 protein: CASRRDTEAFF; D gene: -; J gene: TRBJ1-1; clone size: -; V gene: TRBV5-5
CDR3 DNA: TGTGCCAGCAGTCTCACAGGTGACACCGGGGAGCTGTTTTTT; CDR3 protein: CASSLTGDTGELFF; D gene: -; J gene: TRBJ2-2; clone size: -; V gene: TRBV6-5
CDR3 DNA: TGCGCCAGCAGCCAAGGACGGGATCGTCAGCCCCAGCATTTT; CDR3 protein: CASSQGRDRQPQHF; D gene: -; J gene: TRBJ1-5; clone size: few; V gene: TRBV4-1
CDR3 DNA: TGTGCCAGCAGCGTAGGCAGGGGATTAGGCACCGGGGAGCTGTTTTTT; CDR3 protein: CASSVGRGLGTGELFF; D gene: -; J gene: TRBJ2-2; clone size: -; V gene: TRBV9
CDR3 DNA: TGTGCCAGCAGCCCGTCGGGGGGCGGGTACACTGAAGCTTTCTTT; CDR3 protein: CASSPSGGGYTEAFF; D gene: -; J gene: TRBJ1-1; clone size: -; V gene: TRBV7-2
CDR3 DNA: TGTGCCAGCCTGAACAGGGTGAACACTGAAGCTTTCTTT; CDR3 protein: CASLNRVNTEAFF; D gene: -; J gene: TRBJ1-1; clone size: -; V gene: TRBV12-3/TRBV12-4
CDR3 DNA: TGTGCCAGCAGCTTAGAGCCAGGCCCCTACGAGCAGTACTTC; CDR3 protein: CASSLEPGPYEQYF; D gene: -; J gene: TRBJ2-7; clone size: once; V gene: TRBV7-2
CDR3 DNA: TGCGCCAGCAGCCAAGATTGGTCCAGCGGGGGCTATGGGGAGCAGTTCTTC; CDR3 protein: CASSQDWSSGGYGEQFF; D gene: TRBD2; J gene: TRBJ2-1; clone size: -; V gene: TRBV4-3
CDR3 DNA: TGTGCCAGCAGTGATGGACTAACCTACAATGAGCAGTTCTTC; CDR3 protein: CASSDGLTYNEQFF; D gene: -; J gene: TRBJ2-1; clone size: -; V gene: TRBV28
CDR3 DNA: TGTGCCAGCAGTTCGGGGGTTGGAAACACCATATATTTT; CDR3 protein: CASSSGVGNTIYF; D gene: -; J gene: TRBJ1-3; clone size: -; V gene: TRBV6-5